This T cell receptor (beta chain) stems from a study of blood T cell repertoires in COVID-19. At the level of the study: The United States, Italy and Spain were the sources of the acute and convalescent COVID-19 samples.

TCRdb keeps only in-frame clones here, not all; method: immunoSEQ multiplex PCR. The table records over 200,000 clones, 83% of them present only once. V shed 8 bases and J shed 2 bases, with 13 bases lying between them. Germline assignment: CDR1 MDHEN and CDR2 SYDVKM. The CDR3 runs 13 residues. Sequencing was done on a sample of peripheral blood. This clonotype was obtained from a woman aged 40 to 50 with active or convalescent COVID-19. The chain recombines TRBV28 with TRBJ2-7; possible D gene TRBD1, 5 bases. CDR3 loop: CASDSLGTYEQYF. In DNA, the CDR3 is TGTGCCAGCGACAGCTTAGGGACCTACGAGCAGTACTTC.